This T cell receptor (beta chain) is from a study of T-cell reconstitution after alpha-beta-depleted transplantation in children. Overall study results and limits: T-cell numbers and diversity one year post-transplant derived largely from freshly generated T cells. Several patients had high TCRbeta diversity at day 60; it came from surviving recipient T cells and thymic progenitors. Expanded graft clones numbering several hundred reportedly gave rise to alpha-beta T cells about two months after transplant.

This clonotype was counted a few times. Its specificity is unknown. The library targeted TCRbeta and was prepared with unique molecular identifiers. TCRdb re-called the PCR reads through MiXCR, storing one row per CDR3 protein. The table has hundreds of thousands of distinct CDR3 sequences, about an eighth seen once. This CDR3 region has 15 residues. Trimming removed 1 base from V and 6 bases from J; junction bases left unmatched: 6. Looked up from germline, CDR1 is SGHRS and CDR2 is YFSETQ. The sample consisted of PBMCs, taken before TCRalphabeta/CD19-depleted stem cell transplant. The rearrangement links TRBV5-1 to TRBJ2-3; 9 bases align to TRBD2. The TCR was taken from a girl aged 2 to 10 with congenital amegakaryocytic thrombocytopenia, due to receive a stem cell transplant. The CDR3 is CASSLSTSGSDTQYF. The CDR3 DNA sequence: TGCGCCAGCAGCTTGAGCACTAGCGGGTCGGATACGCAGTATTTT.